Detailed here is one TCR delta chain. A far bigger clonotype differs at one base, so this is likely a read error. The CDR3 spans 14 residues. Germline V lookup: CDR1 GEAIGNYY, CDR2 EKD. V was clipped by 5 bases and J by 2 bases, with 14 bases between them. TCRdb re-called the RT-PCR reads through CATT. Here the sample spans over 700 delta-chain clones, roughly 2.8% being singletons. The sample is drawn from a study of gamma-delta T cells after stem cell transplantation. The chain uses TRDV2 and TRDJ1; weak D call: TRDD3 (5 bases). What was sequenced was gamma-delta T cells. This TCR came from a human donor. It is not recorded whose cells these are; they may come from a transplant donor. The CDR3 is CACGTLENTDKLIF. The CDR3 coding sequence is TGTGCCTGTGGCACACTGGAAAATACCGATAAACTCATCTTT.